This TCR beta chain emerged from a study of cytomegalovirus exposure and HLA in healthy donors. The CDR3 sequence is 13 residues long. From germline, CDR1 is SGHTA and CDR2 FQGTGA. The V gene end was trimmed by 3 bases and the J gene end by 7 bases; junction bases not matched to a gene: 2. Use of 60 Vbeta and 13 Jbeta primers characterized the PCR. Assay: immunoSEQ multiplex PCR; the TCRdb copy retains only in-frame clones and omits some. The sample consists of roughly 150,000 clones, over 60% of them appearing once. Sample: PBMCs. The chain carries TRBV7-3 and TRBJ2-1, with 8 bases lining up with TRBD2. This clonotype was obtained from a man aged 35 to 55 in good health and CMV-seronegative. Here the CDR3 reads CASSLGLGNEQFF. CDR3 nucleotides: TGTGCCAGCAGCTTGGGACTAGGGAATGAGCAGTTCTTC.